The source of this T cell receptor (beta chain) is a study of blood T cell repertoires in COVID-19. Study information: The United States, Italy and Spain supplied acute and convalescent COVID-19 samples. PBMCs, B-cell-depleted T cells, or T cells provided the cDNA or gDNA that made up the material.

With 3 bases removed from V and 7 bases from J, the gap between germline ends came to 10 bases. Germline values: CDR1 SEHNR, CDR2 FQNEAQ (reference sequence). The CDR3 runs to 13 residues. Methods used by the authors: The assay estimated nucleated cells by amplifying reference gene primers. Repertoires were generated with immunoSEQ multiplex PCR, while TCRdb's copy carries only in-frame clones and drops some. V and J calls and clone size follow that table, whereas D and trimming were derived from the DNA. The table lists over 100,000 clones, over 80% of them singletons. The receptor was derived from a woman in her fifties or sixties with acute or convalescent COVID-19. The J gene is TRBJ1-5, the V gene TRBV7-9; unclear D gene. Sequenced material: peripheral blood. The CDR3 DNA is TGTGCCAGCAGCTTGGTCGGGAGGCAGCCCCAGCATTTT. Translation: CASSLVGRQPQHF. Supplemented by reference TRBV7-9 and TRBJ1-5, the full variable domain reads DTGVSQNPRHKITKRGQNVTFRCDPISEHNRLYWYRQTLGQGPEFLTYFQNEAQLEKSRLLSDRFSAERPKGSFSTLEIQRTEQGDSAMYLCASSLVGRQPQHFGDGTRLSIL.